These T cell receptor beta chains were read from a single sample in a study of cytomegalovirus exposure and HLA in healthy donors. Profiled with immunoSEQ multiplex PCR; TCRdb holds only in-frame clones, not every one. The data contain under 200,000 clones, more than 65% of them singletons. The sequenced sample consisted of PBMCs. These receptors all come from a man in his fifties or sixties in good health and CMV-seronegative. CDR3s leave out the opening cysteine and the closing phenylalanine or tryptophan.

V	J	CDR3
TRBV13	TRBJ2-5	ASSPNRRQETQY
TRBV5-1	TRBJ1-6	ASCVDLQGSPLH
TRBV18	TRBJ2-2	ASSPIGAATGELF
TRBV18	TRBJ1-6	ASSPSENSPLH
TRBV7-9	TRBJ2-3	ASSLSSSDTQY
TRBV6-1	TRBJ2-4	ASSVLETAKNIQY
TRBV13	TRBJ2-3	ASSSRVAGGIDTQY
TRBV10-3	-	AISEGFQGHEQY
TRBV27	TRBJ2-3	ASSQRTGGAMADTQY
TRBV5-6	TRBJ1-5	ASSLYGGRSQPQH
TRBV2	TRBJ2-7	ASSDRGQALSGQY
TRBV19	TRBJ2-6	ASSPQGMSNVLT
TRBV6-1	TRBJ2-3	ALMGQKQSDTQY
TRBV7-9	TRBJ2-7	ASSQPTSGGEQY
TRBV2	TRBJ2-5	ASSDGGSWETQY
TRBV29-1	-	SVEELGQGRQREQY
TRBV11-2	TRBJ1-1	ASSLRTGFSMNTEAF
TRBV2	TRBJ2-5	ASSVALAGLQETQY
TRBV7-2	TRBJ2-7	ASSLGDRGREQY
TRBV9	TRBJ1-2	ASSVDRGRIGYT
TRBV7-9	TRBJ1-3	ASRAGQRSGNTIY
TRBV27	TRBJ1-6	ASSWDRSNSPLH
TRBV9	TRBJ2-3	ASSHNPGGFLPDTQY
TRBV9	TRBJ2-1	AGSVGVAGGHEQF
TRBV29-1	TRBJ1-2	SVDAGAAVGYT
TRBV7-9	TRBJ1-3	ASQGGFGNTIY
TRBV9	TRBJ2-1	ASSVGINAGSNNEQF
TRBV11-2	TRBJ1-1	ASSWDRGTEAF
TRBV25-1	TRBJ1-2	ASSESAGFGYGYT
TRBV5-1	TRBJ2-3	ASSLAGTVITDTQY
TRBV10-3	TRBJ1-1	ATIAGREAF
TRBV11-2	TRBJ2-1	ASAGGPLLEQF
TRBV11-2	TRBJ2-2	ASSLRDRNNAGELF
TRBV9	TRBJ2-1	ASSMDSYYNEQF
TRBV7-7	TRBJ1-4	ASSLGGARIVSG
TRBV21-1	TRBJ2-3	ASSKAQREGQGVSDTQY
TRBV4-3	TRBJ1-5	ASSPNNGEHQPQH
TRBV7-2	TRBJ1-5	ASSWTVPGGNQPQH
TRBV27	-	ASRPDRLSYEQY
TRBV2	TRBJ2-7	ASSKTSEHGGEQY
TRBV7-2	TRBJ2-1	ASSPLEWTPTYNEQF
TRBV19	TRBJ1-1	ASSIAPQGIENEAF
TRBV5-1	TRBJ2-2	ASRGPVVSTGELF
TRBV27	TRBJ1-1	ASSIRGFGTEAF
TRBV7-2	TRBJ2-2	ASRLGASGVGTGELF
TRBV7-2	-	ASRTGHYEQY
TRBV18	TRBJ1-1	ASSQGQLNTEAF
TRBV5-5	TRBJ2-7	ASSLLGTADYEQY
TRBV7-2	TRBJ2-1	ASSLEGQPHNEQF
TRBV19	TRBJ2-7	ASSTLAGGSYEQY
TRBV5-1	TRBJ1-4	ASSLTGTGAREKLF
TRBV6-1	TRBJ1-4	ASRERGRANEKLF
TRBV29-1	TRBJ1-2	SVEGLGPGQRTYT